Listed below are T cell receptor beta chains from one sample, sequenced in a study of CD8 T cells in ankylosing spondylitis. TCRdb called the 5' RACE reads again in MiXCR, with one record for every CDR3 protein. The repertoire has roughly 700,000 distinct CDR3 sequences, around 20% of them found once; the top ten carry around 20%. Sample: blood, either unsorted or a sorted T cell fraction (not recorded which). These receptors were obtained from a male donor with ankylosing spondylitis. Both conserved end residues are part of each CDR3. Each record gives: V gene, J gene, CDR3 protein.

>TRBV18|TRBJ2-7
CASSWDSAFSYEQYF
>TRBV6-5|TRBJ2-3
CASSSTEDTQYF
>TRBV4-2|TRBJ2-1
CASTLFLAGAYNEQFF
>TRBV27|TRBJ1-5
CASSQLWPDRDQPQHF
>TRBV28|TRBJ2-2
CASTSHGAGTGELFF
>TRBV5-1|TRBJ1-2
CASSLEAGGYGYTF
>TRBV4-3|TRBJ2-7
CASSQDGGGSYEQYF
>TRBV20-1|TRBJ1-4
CSARGLTVEKLFF
>TRBV5-1|TRBJ2-7
CASSFRDGYEQYF
>TRBV7-2|TRBJ1-2
CASSLGGGSNYGYTF
>TRBV6-1|TRBJ2-1
CASSRGQGGNEQFF
>TRBV27|TRBJ2-7
CASSFLGSREAPYEQYF
>TRBV12-3/TRBV12-4|TRBJ1-2
CASSRGPGLRRYGYTF
>TRBV20-1|TRBJ2-1
CSALVAGDYNEQFF
>TRBV9|TRBJ1-3
CASSNRGNTIYF
>TRBV5-1|TRBJ2-7
CASSDSGGSSYEQYF
>TRBV7-2|TRBJ2-2
CASSLRGITGELFF
>TRBV6-1|TRBJ2-1
CASRHRAQVAGAVNEQFF
>TRBV6-6|TRBJ2-2
CASSWRAGELFF
>TRBV5-1|TRBJ2-7
CASSGDRGRNYEQYF
>TRBV25-1|TRBJ2-5
CASSDLQKIGEETQYF
>TRBV11-2|TRBJ1-4
CASSFGQRNEKLFF
>TRBV5-1|TRBJ1-1
CASSLVVGTTEAFF
>TRBV6-2/TRBV6-3|TRBJ2-1
CASSYGGTGGNEQFF
>TRBV19|TRBJ2-1
CASSGRLAGSYNEQFF
>TRBV30|TRBJ2-2
CAFTSGSNTGELFF
>TRBV2|TRBJ2-3
CASSAGLAGRDTQYF
>TRBV12-3/TRBV12-4|TRBJ2-1
CASSLSRGSLGEQFF
>TRBV28|TRBJ2-1
CATRQDWDNEQFF
>TRBV12-3/TRBV12-4|TRBJ2-7
CASREQGLSSYEQYF
>TRBV30|TRBJ2-2
CAWSVKPNTGELFF
>TRBV6-5|TRBJ2-7
CASSSTAGREQYF
>TRBV28|TRBJ2-7
CASSSLGGQEQYF
>TRBV5-1|TRBJ1-6
CASSPTRDRINETLHF
>TRBV4-1|TRBJ2-3
CASSLRTGLSTDTQYF
>TRBV9|TRBJ2-7
CASSVEETRGYEQYF
>TRBV4-1|TRBJ2-7
CASSRAESSYEQYF
>TRBV7-8|TRBJ2-7
CASSEGPLNGYEQYF
>TRBV24-1|TRBJ2-1
CATSDLVGNEQFF
>TRBV18|TRBJ2-2
CASSPTQLGSTGELFF
>TRBV20-1|TRBJ2-1
CSARGVNREYNEQFF
>TRBV6-1|TRBJ2-5
CATLAGGQETQYF
>TRBV3-1|TRBJ1-1
CASSQALDRVNTEAFF